This TCR beta chain was sequenced during a study of T cell responses to AZD1222 COVID-19 vaccine. Findings and caveats of the study: Repertoire collection took place solely once the T cell response had peaked. It should be noted that donors were predominantly white British and more often female, and clonal diversity was possibly underestimated.

On this clone: Its antigen is undetermined.

The CDR3 loop spans 12 amino acids. V dropped 6 bases and J dropped 5 bases, with 8 bases sitting between them. Germline CDR1 is MNHEY and CDR2 is SVGAGI. TCRdb's table, derived via immunoSEQ multiplex PCR, lists solely in-frame clones and lacks some. The sample carries 240,000 or so clones, 93% recorded once. Sequencing used peripheral blood, obtained on day 0 of AZD1222 vaccination. This TCR derives from an adult in good health. The chain links TRBV6-5 to TRBJ1-5, with D uncertain. CDR3 amino acids: CASSQNDQPQHF. DNA of the CDR3: TGTGCCAGCAGCCAAAACGATCAGCCCCAGCATTTT.